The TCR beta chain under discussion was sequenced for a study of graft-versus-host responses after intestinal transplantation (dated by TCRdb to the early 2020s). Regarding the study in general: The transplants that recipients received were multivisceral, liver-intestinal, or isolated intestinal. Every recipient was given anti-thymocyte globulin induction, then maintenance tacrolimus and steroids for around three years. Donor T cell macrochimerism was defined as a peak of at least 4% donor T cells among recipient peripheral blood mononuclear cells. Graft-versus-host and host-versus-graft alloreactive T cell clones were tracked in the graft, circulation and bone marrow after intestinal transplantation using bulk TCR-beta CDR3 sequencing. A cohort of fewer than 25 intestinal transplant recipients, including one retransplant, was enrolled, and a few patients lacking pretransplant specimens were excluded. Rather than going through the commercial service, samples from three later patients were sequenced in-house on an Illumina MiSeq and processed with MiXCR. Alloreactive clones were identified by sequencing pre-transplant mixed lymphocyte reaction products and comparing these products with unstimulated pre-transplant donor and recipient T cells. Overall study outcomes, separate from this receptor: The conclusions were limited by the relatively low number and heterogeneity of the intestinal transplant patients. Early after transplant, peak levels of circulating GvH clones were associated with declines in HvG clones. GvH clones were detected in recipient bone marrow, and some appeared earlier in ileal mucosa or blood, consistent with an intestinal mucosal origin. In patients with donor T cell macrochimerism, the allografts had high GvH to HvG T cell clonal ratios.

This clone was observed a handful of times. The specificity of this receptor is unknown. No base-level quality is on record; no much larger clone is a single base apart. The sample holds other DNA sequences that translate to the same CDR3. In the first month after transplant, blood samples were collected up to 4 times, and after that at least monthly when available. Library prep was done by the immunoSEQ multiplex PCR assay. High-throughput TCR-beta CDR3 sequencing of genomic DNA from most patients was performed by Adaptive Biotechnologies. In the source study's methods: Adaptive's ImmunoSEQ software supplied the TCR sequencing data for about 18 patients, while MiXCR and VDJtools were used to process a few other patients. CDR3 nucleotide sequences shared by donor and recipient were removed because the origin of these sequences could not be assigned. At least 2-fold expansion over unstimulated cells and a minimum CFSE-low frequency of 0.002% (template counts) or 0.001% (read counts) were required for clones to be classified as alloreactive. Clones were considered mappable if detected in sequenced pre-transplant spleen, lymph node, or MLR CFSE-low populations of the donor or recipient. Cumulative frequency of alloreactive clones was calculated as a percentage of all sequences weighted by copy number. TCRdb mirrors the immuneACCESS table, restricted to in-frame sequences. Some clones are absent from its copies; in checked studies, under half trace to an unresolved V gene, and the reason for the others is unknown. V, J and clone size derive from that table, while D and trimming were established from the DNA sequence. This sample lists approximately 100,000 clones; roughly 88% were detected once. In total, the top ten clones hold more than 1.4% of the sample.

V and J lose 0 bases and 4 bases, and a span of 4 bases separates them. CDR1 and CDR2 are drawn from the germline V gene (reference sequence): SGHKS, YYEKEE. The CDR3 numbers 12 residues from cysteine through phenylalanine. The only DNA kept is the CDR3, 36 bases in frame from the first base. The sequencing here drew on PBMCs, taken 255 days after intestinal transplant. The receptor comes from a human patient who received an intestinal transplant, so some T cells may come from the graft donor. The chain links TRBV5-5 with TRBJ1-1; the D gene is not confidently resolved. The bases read TGTGCCAGCAGCTTGGTGGGCACTGAAGCTTTCTTT. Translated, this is CASSLVGTEAFF.